The entry that follows covers one TCR beta chain sequence. Germline V gene data show CDR1 as MGHDK and CDR2 as SYGVNS. The V and J ends lost 2 bases and 8 bases respectively, with 15 bases between them. This CDR3 contains 14 residues. This specimen belongs to a study of blood T cells in healthy people across ages. With a J-beta primer mix and a sample-barcoded 5' primer, a second PCR ran about 6 to 11 cycles. TCRdb reanalysed the 5' RACE reads using MiXCR and keeps one entry per CDR3 protein. The table has about 1.8 million distinct CDR3 sequences, roughly 50% seen once; the top ten hold 2.1%. V is TRBV25-1 and J is TRBJ1-2; D is possibly TRBD1 (5 bases). The clonotype comes from a woman in her 40s in good health. Sequenced: blood. CDR3 amino acids: CASSEGPGAGGYTF. CDR3 coding DNA: TGTGCCAGCAGTGAAGGGCCCGGGGCAGGGGGCTACACCTTC.